The 25 T cell receptor beta chains in this list originate from one sample, sequenced in a study of OX40 agonist ivuxolimab in advanced cancers. The protocol was immunoSEQ multiplex PCR, while the TCRdb copy is restricted to in-frame clones and leaves out a portion. The sample lists tens of thousands of clones; about 84% were seen once. Here the sequenced sample was CD4+ or CD8+ T cells sorted from blood, taken in a trial of the OX40 agonist ivuxolimab. These receptors originate from an adult with an advanced solid tumor such as melanoma, head and neck, liver or kidney cancer.

This clone was recorded many times. The CDR3 sequence is CASVGSQETQYF. As DNA, the CDR3 is TGTGCCTCTGTGGGCAGCCAAGAGACCCAGTACTTC. The chain joins TRBV7-3 to TRBJ2-5, with unresolved D. The length of the CDR3 is 12 residues. The V end lost 11 bases, the J end lost 1 base, and 11 bases lay between the germline ends. Germline assignment: CDR1 SGHTA and CDR2 FQGTGA.

The gene calls are TRBV10-3 and TRBJ1-4, with 9 bases fitting TRBD1. The CDR3 length is 14 residues. The V gene's germline CDR1 is ENHRY and CDR2 SYGVKD. Trimming removed 9 bases from V and 8 bases from J; junction bases left unmatched: 10. The CDR3 is CAIRETGGREKLFF. CDR3 DNA sequence: TGTGCCATAAGAGAAACAGGGGGCAGGGAAAAACTGTTTTTT.

In this sample, this clone turned up a few times. The chain carries TRBV18 and TRBJ2-1, with D hard to call. The CDR3 contains 14 residues. Trimming pared 2 bases from V and 3 bases from J, leaving 8 bases between. CDR1 and CDR2 from the germline V gene are KGHSH and LQKENI. The CDR3 region is CASSPVADYNEQFF. The DNA of the CDR3 is TGTGCCAGCTCACCAGTGGCTGACTACAATGAGCAGTTCTTC. The whole variable domain, remainder taken from reference TRBV18 and TRBJ2-1, is NAGVMQNPRHLVRRRGQEARLRCSPMKGHSHVYWYRQLPEEGLKFMVYLQKENIIDESGMPKERFSAEFPKEGPSILRIQQVVRGDSAAYFCASSPVADYNEQFFGPGTRLTVL.

The chain carries TRBV6-6 and TRBJ1-2; TRBD1 aligns across 9 bases. The CDR3 contains 15 residues. From germline, CDR1 is MNHNY and CDR2 SVGAGI (reference sequence). Losses at the gene ends were 0 bases for V and 8 bases for J; bases not matched to a gene: 7. DNA for the CDR3: TGTGCCAGCAGTTACTCGATAGGGACAGGGTCCGGCTACACCTTC. Amino acid sequence: CASSYSIGTGSGYTF.

The chain combines TRBV19 with TRBJ2-7; D gene unclear. V lost 10 bases and J lost 2, with 18 bases in between. CDR1 and CDR2 from the germline V gene are LNHDA and SQIVND (reference sequence). The CDR3 has 14 amino acids. CDR3 sequence reads: CAISGSEQPYEQYV. DNA for the CDR3: TGTGCCATCTCCGGGTCCGAACAGCCCTACGAGCAGTACGTC.

This chain links TRBV6-6 with TRBJ2-7; the D call may be TRBD1 or TRBD2 (6 bases each). Germline V CDR1 and CDR2: MNHNY, SVGAGI (reference sequence). V lost 0 bases to trimming and J lost 7 bases, with 16 bases between them. CDR3 length: 15 amino acids. The CDR3 sequence is CASSYSGGQGGEQYF. CDR3 coding DNA: TGTGCCAGCAGTTACTCGGGCGGACAAGGGGGGGAGCAGTACTTC.

The chain joins TRBV10-2 to TRBJ2-4; TRBD2 agrees at 10 bases. Germline lookup yields CDR1 WSHSY and CDR2 SAAADI. The CDR3 has 17 amino acids. V lost 3 bases, J lost 0 bases, and 5 bases stayed unmatched. The CDR3 coding sequence is TGCGCCAGCAGTGAATCCCTAGCGGGAGTAGCCAAAAACATTCAGTACTTC. Translated: CASSESLAGVAKNIQYF.

J is TRBJ2-3 and V is TRBV18; 11 nucleotides match TRBD2. The CDR3 is made up of 17 amino acids. The ends lost 1 base at V and 0 bases at J; junction bases unmatched: 3. From germline, CDR1 is KGHSH and CDR2 LQKENI. CDR3 region: CASSPRRTSGSTDTQYF. The CDR3 nucleotides read TGTGCCAGCTCACCACGGCGGACTAGCGGGAGCACAGATACGCAGTATTTT.

This clone was found once. The rearrangement joins TRBV5-1 to TRBJ1-1; TRBD1 matches 8 bases. V was pared by 4 bases and J by 8 bases, with 10 bases of the junction left unmatched. The CDR3 sequence is 14 residues long. The germline CDR1 and CDR2 sequences are SGHRS and YFSETQ. The CDR3 DNA follows: TGCGCCAGCAGCCCGATCCGACAGGGGCTGGAAGCTTTCTTT. This sequence encodes CASSPIRQGLEAFF. Variable domain in full (rest from reference TRBV5-1 and TRBJ1-1): KAGVTQTPRYLIKTRGQQVTLSCSPISGHRSVSWYQQTPGQGLQFLFEYFSETQRNKGNFPGRFSGRQFSNSRSEMNVSTLELGDSALYLCASSPIRQGLEAFFGQGTRLTVV.

This clone was observed a few times. The chain is built from TRBV29-1 and TRBJ1-2; possibly TRBD1 for D (6 bases). Germline V gene sequence: CDR1 SQVTM, CDR2 ANQGSEA. V lost 3 bases, J lost 7 bases, and 21 bases lay in between. There are 15 residues in the CDR3. The CDR3 sequence: CSVEGGLSLVGGYTF. The CDR3 DNA is TGCAGCGTTGAGGGGGGGCTCTCACTCGTCGGTGGCTACACCTTC. Variable domain in full (rest from reference TRBV29-1 and TRBJ1-2): SAVISQKPSRDICQRGTSLTIQCQVDSQVTMMFWYRQQPGQSLTLIATANQGSEATYESGFVIDKFPISRPNLTFSTLTVSNMSPEDSSIYLCSVEGGLSLVGGYTFGSGTRLTVV.

This chain uses TRBV7-2 with TRBJ2-7; D is uncertain. Trimming cost V 4 bases and J 5 bases, with 15 bases left between them. The germline V gene has CDR1 SGHTA and CDR2 FQGNSA. The CDR3 spans 14 residues. DNA for the CDR3: TGTGCCAGCAGCTCGCTAGGACCATTAGACGAGCAGTACTTC. Translating gives CASSSLGPLDEQYF.

V is TRBV19 and J is TRBJ1-4, with D hard to call. Trimming cost V 11 bases and J 10 bases, with 14 bases left between them. CDR1 and CDR2 (germline): LNHDA, SQIVND (reference sequence). This CDR3 is built from 11 residues. Here the CDR3 DNA reads TGTGCCTCCGGGGATCGGCGAAAACTGTTTTTT. As protein: CASGDRRKLFF.

The chain joins TRBV18 to TRBJ2-5; the D is unclear. The germline CDR1 and CDR2 sequences are KGHSH and LQKENI. V was pared by 0 bases and J by 4 bases, with 9 bases between. This CDR3 region has 14 residues. The CDR3 reads CASSPPRIGETQYF. Here the CDR3 DNA reads TGTGCCAGCTCACCACCGAGGATTGGAGAGACCCAGTACTTC. Complete variable domain (other parts from reference TRBV18 and TRBJ2-5): NAGVMQNPRHLVRRRGQEARLRCSPMKGHSHVYWYRQLPEEGLKFMVYLQKENIIDESGMPKERFSAEFPKEGPSILRIQQVVRGDSAAYFCASSPPRIGETQYFGPGTRLLVL.

The chain is built from TRBV4-2 and TRBJ2-3; 7 nucleotides match TRBD2. Trimming cost V 0 bases and J 1 base; bases outside gene matches: 7. CDR1 and CDR2 from the germline V gene are LGHNA and YNFKEQ. This CDR3 contains 17 residues. The CDR3 sequence: CASSQEPSGSGTDTQYF. CDR3 sequence (DNA): TGTGCCAGCAGCCAAGAGCCTAGCGGATCCGGCACAGATACGCAGTATTTT.

V and J are TRBV19 and TRBJ2-3, with D perhaps matching TRBD2 (5 bases). Germline V gene sequence: CDR1 LNHDA, CDR2 SQIVND (reference sequence). The V gene lost 3 bases and the J gene lost 5 bases, with 9 bases spanning the gap. This CDR3 has 13 residues. CDR3 loop: CASSIRRGDTQYF. The CDR3 DNA reads as TGTGCCAGTAGTATCCGACGGGGAGATACGCAGTATTTT. The whole variable domain, filled in from reference TRBV19 and TRBJ2-3, reads DGGITQSPKYLFRKEGQNVTLSCEQNLNHDAMYWYRQDPGQGLRLIYYSQIVNDFQKGDIAEGYSVSREKKESFPLTVTSAQKNPTAFYLCASSIRRGDTQYFGPGTRLTVL.

This clone was seen only once. This CDR3 is CASSPLLEREVYEQYF. For the CDR3, the DNA is TGTGCCAGCAGCCCCTTATTGGAGCGGGAGGTCTACGAGCAGTACTTC. The chain has TRBV7-8 and TRBJ2-7, with 9 bases aligning to TRBD2. From germline, CDR1 is SGHVS and CDR2 FQNEAQ. CDR3 size: 16 residues. J was trimmed by 3 bases and V by 5 bases; bases with no gene match: 11.

The chain couples TRBV9 to TRBJ1-1; D is ambiguous. This CDR3 is built from 15 residues. The V end was cut by 0 bases, the J end by 1 base, with 10 bases between. Germline CDR1 SGDLS, CDR2 YYNGEE. The CDR3 bases are TGTGCCAGCAGCGTAGATATCTGGGCGAACACTGAAGCTTTCTTT. Amino acid sequence: CASSVDIWANTEAFF. Using reference TRBV9 and TRBJ1-1 for the parts outside the CDR3, the full variable domain is DSGVTQTPKHLITATGQRVTLRCSPRSGDLSVYWYQQSLDQGLQFLIQYYNGEERAKGNILERFSAQQFPDLHSELNLSSLELGDSALYFCASSVDIWANTEAFFGQGTRLTVV.

This clone was seen more than once but under ten times. The rearrangement links TRBV10-1 to TRBJ1-1; no firm D call. Looked up from germline, CDR1 is WNHNN and CDR2 is SYGVQD (reference sequence). V lost 8 bases and J 12 bases, leaving 13 bases between the germline ends. The CDR3 has 10 residues. The chain's CDR3 is CASHRFLPFF. Written as DNA, the CDR3 is TGCGCCAGCCATAGGTTCCTCCCTTTCTTT.

This sequence joins TRBV4-1 and TRBJ2-1; 14 bases agree with TRBD2. Germline trimming cut 0 bases from V and 7 bases from J; bases unmatched to any gene: 11. This CDR3 comprises 19 residues. Per the germline V gene, CDR1 is MGHRA and CDR2 is YSYEKL. This CDR3 is CASSQEPTGLAGAWNEQFF. CDR3 nucleotides: TGCGCCAGCAGCCAAGAGCCCACGGGACTAGCGGGAGCTTGGAATGAGCAGTTCTTC.

A few counts support this clone. The gene calls are TRBV15 and TRBJ2-1, with D perhaps being TRBD1 or TRBD2 (6 bases each). V lost 5 bases, J lost 9 bases, and 11 bases lay in between. Germline V gene sequence: CDR1 LNHNV, CDR2 YYDKDF (reference sequence). The CDR3 runs to 12 residues. CDR3 DNA sequence: TGTGCCACCAGCGGGGGGCTGAGTGAGCAGTTCTTC. It translates to CATSGGLSEQFF.

The CDR3 bases are TGCGCCAGCAGCCCCCCAGGGAACAATGAGCAGTTCTTC. Amino acid sequence: CASSPPGNNEQFF. The chain has TRBV4-3 and TRBJ2-1; tentative D call: TRBD1 (5 bases). The CDR3 has 13 residues. The germline CDR1 and CDR2 sequences are LGHNA and YSLEER. Trimming took 4 bases from V and 5 from J, leaving 9 bases between them.

The CDR3 protein is CASSPNIGKRNTIYF. In DNA form, the CDR3 reads TGCGCCAGCAGCCCGAACATCGGGAAAAGAAACACCATATATTTT. V is TRBV4-1 and J is TRBJ1-3; no clear D gene. Germline CDR1 reads MGHRA; CDR2 reads YSYEKL. The V gene lost 4 bases and the J gene lost 5 bases, with 15 bases spanning the gap. CDR3 length equals 15 residues.

This sequence joins TRBV9 and TRBJ2-1; TRBD2 matches at 12 bases. The CDR3 is 15 amino acids. Trimming at V came to 0 bases and at J to 7 bases, leaving 2 bases not matched to a gene. Germline-derived CDR1 and CDR2 are SGDLS and YYNGEE. CDR3 in amino acids: CASSVASGGGNEQFF. In DNA, the CDR3 is TGTGCCAGCAGCGTAGCTAGCGGGGGGGGAAATGAGCAGTTCTTC.

This chain links TRBV28 with TRBJ1-1; no definite D call. V was shortened by 3 bases and J by 11 bases, with 10 bases between the two germline ends. The CDR3 is 11 amino acids. Germline CDR1 MDHEN, CDR2 SYDVKM. The CDR3 reads CASSFSGGAFF. For the CDR3, the DNA is TGTGCCAGCAGTTTCAGCGGTGGGGCTTTCTTT.

The chain links TRBV18 to TRBJ2-1; D gene uncertain. Germline V gives CDR1 KGHSH, CDR2 LQKENI. The CDR3 contains 13 residues. Trimming left V 3 bases short and J 6 bases short, with 9 bases between. The CDR3 DNA reads TGTGCCAGCTCACCCCAACAGATCAATGAGCAGTTCTTC. Protein product: CASSPQQINEQFF.